The TCR beta chain under discussion was sequenced for a study of cytomegalovirus exposure and HLA in healthy donors. Amplification used 60 Vbeta primers and 13 Jbeta primers. Produced via immunoSEQ multiplex PCR; TCRdb's table is partial and in-frame only. The table lists fewer than 130,000 clones, 60% to 75% of them singletons. Trimming shortened V by 0 bases and J by 1 base, and 9 bases separated the two germline ends. Germline assignment: CDR1 MNHNY and CDR2 SVGAGI (reference sequence). This CDR3 has 15 residues. The sequence derives from a man aged 40-49 years in good health and CMV-seropositive. Sequenced material: PBMCs. V and J are TRBV6-6 and TRBJ1-2; D perhaps matches TRBD1 (5 bases). CDR3 sequence reads: CASSYSSGGNYGYTF. The CDR3 DNA sequence: TGTGCCAGCAGTTACTCTTCGGGGGGTAACTATGGCTACACCTTC.